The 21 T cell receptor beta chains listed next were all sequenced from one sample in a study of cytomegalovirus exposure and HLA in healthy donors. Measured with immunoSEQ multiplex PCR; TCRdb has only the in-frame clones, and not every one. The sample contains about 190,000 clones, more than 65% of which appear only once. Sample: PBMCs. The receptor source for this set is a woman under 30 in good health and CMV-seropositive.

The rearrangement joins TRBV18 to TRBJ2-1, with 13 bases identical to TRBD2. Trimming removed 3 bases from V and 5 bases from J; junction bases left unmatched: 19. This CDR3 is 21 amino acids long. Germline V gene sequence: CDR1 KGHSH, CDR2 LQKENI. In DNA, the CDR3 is TGTGCCAGCTCACCCCAAATCCGGACGAGACTAGCGGGGGGCCAGAACAATGAGCAGTTCTTC. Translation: CASSPQIRTRLAGGQNNEQFF.

The CDR3 DNA reads TGTGCCAGTAGTTTCCGGGACAGGGGGCTTACTGAAGCTTTCTTT. This translates into CASSFRDRGLTEAFF. The chain couples TRBV19 to TRBJ1-1; TRBD1 matches at 12 bases. This CDR3 comprises 15 residues. The germline CDR1 and CDR2 sequences are LNHDA and SQIVND (reference sequence). The V segment lost 5 bases and the J segment 5 bases; nucleotides outside the gene matches: 6.

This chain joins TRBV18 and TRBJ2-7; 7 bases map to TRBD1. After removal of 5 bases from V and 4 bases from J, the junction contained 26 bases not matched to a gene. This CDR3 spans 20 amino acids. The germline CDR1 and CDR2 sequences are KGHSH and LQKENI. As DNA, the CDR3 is TGTGCCAGCTCATACTTAAGACAGGGACAAAACACGAGAGAAAAATACGAGCAGTACTTC. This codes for CASSYLRQGQNTREKYEQYF.

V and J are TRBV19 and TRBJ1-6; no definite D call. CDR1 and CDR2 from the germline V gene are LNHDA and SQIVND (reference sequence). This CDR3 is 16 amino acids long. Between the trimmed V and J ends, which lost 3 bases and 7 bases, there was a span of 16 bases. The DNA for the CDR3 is TGTGCCAGTAGTATTGGAGTACGAGTCCTGAATTCACCCCTCCACTTT. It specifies CASSIGVRVLNSPLHF.

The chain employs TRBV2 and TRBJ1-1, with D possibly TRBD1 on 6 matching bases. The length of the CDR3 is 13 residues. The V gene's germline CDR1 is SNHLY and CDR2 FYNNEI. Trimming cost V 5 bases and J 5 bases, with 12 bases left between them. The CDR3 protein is CASSLKGGTEAFF. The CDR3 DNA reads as TGTGCCAGCAGTTTAAAAGGGGGTACTGAAGCTTTCTTT.

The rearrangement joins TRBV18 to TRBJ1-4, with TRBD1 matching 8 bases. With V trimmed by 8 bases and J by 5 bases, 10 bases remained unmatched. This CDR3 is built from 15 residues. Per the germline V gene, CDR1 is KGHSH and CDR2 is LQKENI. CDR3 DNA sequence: TGTGCCAGCGGACAGGGAGGCGGGAAAAATGAAAAACTGTTTTTT. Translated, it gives CASGQGGGKNEKLFF.

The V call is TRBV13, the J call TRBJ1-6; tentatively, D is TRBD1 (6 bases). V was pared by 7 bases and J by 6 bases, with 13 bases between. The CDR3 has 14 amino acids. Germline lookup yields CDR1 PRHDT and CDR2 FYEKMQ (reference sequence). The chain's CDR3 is CASTLQGSNSPLHF. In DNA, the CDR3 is TGTGCCAGCACCCTCCAGGGGAGTAATTCACCCCTCCACTTT.

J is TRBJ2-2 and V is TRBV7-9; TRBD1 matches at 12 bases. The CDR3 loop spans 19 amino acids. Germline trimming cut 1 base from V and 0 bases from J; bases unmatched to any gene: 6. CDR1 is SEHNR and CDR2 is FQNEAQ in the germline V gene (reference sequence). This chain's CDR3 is CASSLGGTGGDANTGELFF. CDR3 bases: TGTGCCAGCAGCTTAGGGGGGACAGGGGGCGACGCGAACACCGGGGAGCTGTTTTTT.

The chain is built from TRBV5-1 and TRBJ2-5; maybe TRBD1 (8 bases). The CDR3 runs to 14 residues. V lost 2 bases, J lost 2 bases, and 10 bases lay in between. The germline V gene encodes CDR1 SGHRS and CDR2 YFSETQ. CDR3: CASSLQGGQETQYF. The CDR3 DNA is TGCGCCAGCAGCTTACAGGGGGGGCAAGAGACCCAGTACTTC.

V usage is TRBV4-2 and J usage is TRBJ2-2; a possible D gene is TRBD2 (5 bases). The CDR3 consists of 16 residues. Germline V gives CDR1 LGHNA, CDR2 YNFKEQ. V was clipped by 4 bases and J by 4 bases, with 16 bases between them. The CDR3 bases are TGTGCCAGCAGCCCAAAACTAGGGCCCGGCACCGGGGAGCTGTTTTTT. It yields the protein CASSPKLGPGTGELFF.

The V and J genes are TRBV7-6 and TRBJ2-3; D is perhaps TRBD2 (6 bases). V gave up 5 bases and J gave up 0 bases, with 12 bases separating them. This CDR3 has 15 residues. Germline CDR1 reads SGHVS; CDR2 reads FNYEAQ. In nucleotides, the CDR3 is TGTGCCAGCAGCCAGTTACGGGGGAGCACAGATACGCAGTATTTT. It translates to CASSQLRGSTDTQYF.

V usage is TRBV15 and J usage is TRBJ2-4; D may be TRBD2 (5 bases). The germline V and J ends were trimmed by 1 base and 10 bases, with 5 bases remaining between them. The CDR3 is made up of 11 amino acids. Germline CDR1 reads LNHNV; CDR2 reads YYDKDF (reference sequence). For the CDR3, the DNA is TGTGCCACCAGCAGAGCGGGAATTCAGTACTTC. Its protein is CATSRAGIQYF.

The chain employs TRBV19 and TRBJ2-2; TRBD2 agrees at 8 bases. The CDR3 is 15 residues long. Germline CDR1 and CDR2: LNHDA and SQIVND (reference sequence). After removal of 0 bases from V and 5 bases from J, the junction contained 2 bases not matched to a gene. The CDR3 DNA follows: TGTGCCAGTAGTATAGATCCGGGGGGGACCGGGGAGCTGTTTTTT. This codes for CASSIDPGGTGELFF.

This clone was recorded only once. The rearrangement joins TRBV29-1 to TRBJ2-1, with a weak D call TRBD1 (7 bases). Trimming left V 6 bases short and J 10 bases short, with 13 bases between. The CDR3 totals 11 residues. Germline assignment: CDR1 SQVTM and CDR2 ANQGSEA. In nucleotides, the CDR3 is TGCAGCGTCTCGACAGGGAGGGAGCAGTTCTTC. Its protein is CSVSTGREQFF.

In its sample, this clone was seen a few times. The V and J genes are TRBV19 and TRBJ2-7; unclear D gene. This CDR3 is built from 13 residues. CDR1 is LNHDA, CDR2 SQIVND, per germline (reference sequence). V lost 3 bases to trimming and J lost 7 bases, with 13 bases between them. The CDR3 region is CASSMSRGLEQYF. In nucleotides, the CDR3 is TGTGCCAGTAGTATGTCTCGAGGATTAGAGCAGTACTTC.

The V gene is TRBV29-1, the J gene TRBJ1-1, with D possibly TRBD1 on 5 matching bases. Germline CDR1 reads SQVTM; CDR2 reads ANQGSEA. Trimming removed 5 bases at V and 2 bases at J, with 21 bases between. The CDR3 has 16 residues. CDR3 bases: TGCAGCGTTAGAAGGGGTTTCGGACCCAAAAACACTGAAGCTTTCTTT. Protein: CSVRRGFGPKNTEAFF.

CDR3 sequence (DNA): TGCGCCAGCAGCCAAACGAGAGATCCCCCCCTCAACGGGGAGCTGTTTTTT. This codes for CASSQTRDPPLNGELFF. This sequence joins TRBV4-1 and TRBJ2-2; unclear D gene. The CDR3 runs 17 residues. Trimming stripped 2 bases from V and 7 bases from J, with 20 bases between. Germline V gives CDR1 MGHRA, CDR2 YSYEKL.

The CDR3 bases are TGTGCCAGCAGTTTCTTCAAGGCAGGGGGAAGCGAGCAGTACTTC. Protein sequence: CASSFFKAGGSEQYF. This chain uses TRBV28 with TRBJ2-7; TRBD1 matches 7 bases. Germline trimming cut 3 bases from V and 6 bases from J; bases unmatched to any gene: 11. Germline loops: CDR1 MDHEN, CDR2 SYDVKM. This CDR3 spans 15 amino acids.

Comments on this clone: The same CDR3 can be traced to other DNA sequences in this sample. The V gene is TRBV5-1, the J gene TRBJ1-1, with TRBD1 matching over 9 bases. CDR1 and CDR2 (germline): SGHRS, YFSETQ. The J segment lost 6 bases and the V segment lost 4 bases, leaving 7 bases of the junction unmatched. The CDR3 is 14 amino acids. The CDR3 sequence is CASSLGQGRSEAFF. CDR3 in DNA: TGCGCCAGCAGCCTCGGACAGGGGAGGTCTGAAGCTTTCTTT.

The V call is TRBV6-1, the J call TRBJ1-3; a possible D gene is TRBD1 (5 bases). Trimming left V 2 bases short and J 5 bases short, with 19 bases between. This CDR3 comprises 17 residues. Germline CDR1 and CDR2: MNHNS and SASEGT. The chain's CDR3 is CASSEPPAQGDRNTIYF. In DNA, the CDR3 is TGTGCCAGCAGTGAACCTCCGGCCCAGGGCGATAGAAACACCATATATTTT.

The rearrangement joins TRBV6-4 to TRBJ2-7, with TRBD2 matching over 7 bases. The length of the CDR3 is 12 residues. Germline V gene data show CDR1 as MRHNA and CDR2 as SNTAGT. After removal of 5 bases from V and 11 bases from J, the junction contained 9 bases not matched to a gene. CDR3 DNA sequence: TGTGCCAGCAGTTTAGCGGGTCGACTAGAGTACTTC. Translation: CASSLAGRLEYF.